The 27 T cell receptor beta chains given below trace back to one sample, sequenced in a study of blood T cell repertoires in COVID-19. The assay was immunoSEQ multiplex PCR, and TCRdb's table has in-frame clones only and misses some. The sample contains about 97,000 clones, 85% to 90% of which appear only once. The specimen was peripheral blood. These receptors came from a man aged 45-65 years with COVID-19, enrolled during active disease.

The chain carries TRBV5-1 and TRBJ2-7, with TRBD1 matching over 7 bases. Looked up from germline, CDR1 is SGHRS and CDR2 is YFSETQ. Unmatched junction bases numbered 6, after V lost 4 bases and J lost 5 bases. This CDR3 is 13 amino acids long. CDR3 sequence: CASSLQQGDEQYF. CDR3 in DNA: TGCGCCAGCAGCCTACAGCAGGGGGACGAGCAGTACTTC.

The chain has TRBV4-1 and TRBJ1-3, with D uncertain. Trimming took 3 bases from V and 0 from J, leaving 9 bases between them. CDR1 is MGHRA, CDR2 YSYEKL, per germline. This CDR3 has 15 residues. Written as DNA, the CDR3 is TGCGCCAGCAGCCAGCCGGCGGTCTCTGGAAACACCATATATTTT. This sequence encodes CASSQPAVSGNTIYF.

This clone was picked up one time. V gene TRBV4-1 combines with J gene TRBJ1-1; 8 bases align to TRBD1. Looked up from germline, CDR1 is MGHRA and CDR2 is YSYEKL. The CDR3 is 14 residues long. The trim removed 4 bases at V and 2 bases at J, leaving 3 bases unmatched. CDR3: CASSLTGANTEAFF. As DNA, the CDR3 is TGCGCCAGCAGCCTGACAGGGGCCAACACTGAAGCTTTCTTT.

This chain links TRBV6-5 with TRBJ1-3; 11 bases align to TRBD1. Germline V gene lookup returns CDR1 MNHEY and CDR2 SVGAGI. The CDR3 length is 15 residues. The J segment lost 4 bases and the V segment lost 4 bases, leaving 3 bases of the junction unmatched. In nucleotides, the CDR3 is TGTGCCAGCAGTTGGGGACAGGGGGGCGGAAACACCATATATTTT. Translated: CASSWGQGGGNTIYF.

This chain joins TRBV10-3 and TRBJ2-7, with 7 nucleotides matching TRBD2. This CDR3 spans 13 amino acids. V lost 4 bases, J lost 5 bases, and 5 bases stayed unmatched. Germline lookup yields CDR1 ENHRY and CDR2 SYGVKD. The CDR3 DNA reads TGTGCCATCAGTGTTGGGGGGGAGCACGAGCAGTACTTC. Protein product: CAISVGGEHEQYF.

Only a few counts were recorded for this clone. The V gene is TRBV3-1 (or the pseudogene TRBV3-2), the J gene TRBJ1-1; a possible D gene is TRBD1 (5 bases). Germline V lookup: CDR1 LGHDT, CDR2 YNNKEL (reference sequence). This CDR3 is 11 amino acids long. Trimming cost V 6 bases and J 5 bases, with 7 bases left between them. The CDR3 DNA follows: TGTGCCAGCAGGGGGCGGACTGAAGCTTTCTTT. Translated: CASRGRTEAFF.

The chain recombines TRBV2 with TRBJ1-1, with D possibly matching TRBD1 (5 bases). Between the trimmed V and J ends, which lost 5 bases and 1 base, there was a span of 5 bases. This CDR3 has 12 residues. Germline V gene lookup returns CDR1 SNHLY and CDR2 FYNNEI. The CDR3 DNA is TGTGCCAGCAGTACAGGGAACACTGAAGCTTTCTTT. Its translation: CASSTGNTEAFF.

This chain's CDR3 is CASSELAGDYEQYF. The CDR3 nucleotides are TGTGCCAGCAGTGAACTAGCGGGGGACTACGAGCAGTACTTC. V usage is TRBV6-1 and J usage is TRBJ2-7, with 10 positions matching TRBD2. CDR3 size: 14 residues. CDR1 is MNHNS and CDR2 is SASEGT in the germline V gene. Trimming cost V 2 bases and J 3 bases; bases outside gene matches: 1.

V is TRBV6-5 and J is TRBJ1-4; TRBD1 is a possible D gene (6 bases). This CDR3 is 15 amino acids long. V was shortened by 6 bases and J by 7 bases, with 18 bases between the two germline ends. CDR1 is MNHEY, CDR2 SVGAGI, per germline. The CDR3 spells CASRKGAGVTEKLFF. The DNA for the CDR3 is TGTGCCAGCAGGAAGGGCGCAGGGGTGACTGAAAAACTGTTTTTT.

The chain is built from TRBV6-5 and TRBJ1-1; a weak D match, TRBD1 (6 bases). V was clipped by 2 bases and J by 3 bases, with 13 bases between them. CDR1 and CDR2 from the germline V gene are MNHEY and SVGAGI. The CDR3 loop spans 15 amino acids. As DNA, the CDR3 is TGTGCCAGCAGTTACCAGTGGGGGGGGCACACTGAAGCTTTCTTT. This gives the protein CASSYQWGGHTEAFF.

J is TRBJ1-2 and V is TRBV18; 10 nucleotides match TRBD1. Germline loops: CDR1 KGHSH, CDR2 LQKENI. The CDR3 spans 15 residues. V lost 3 bases to trimming and J lost 4 bases; unmatched junction nucleotides: 5. Here the CDR3 reads CASSPGGTGAYGYTF. Here the CDR3 DNA reads TGTGCCAGCTCACCTGGAGGGACAGGGGCCTATGGCTACACCTTC.

This chain uses TRBV7-9 with TRBJ2-3; the match to TRBD2 covers 11 bases. The CDR3 is 15 residues long. Germline V gene data show CDR1 as SEHNR and CDR2 as FQNEAQ (reference sequence). V shed 5 bases, J shed 5 bases, and the junction held 6 bases outside the gene matches. The chain's CDR3 is CASSALAGGRDTQYF. The CDR3 DNA reads TGTGCCAGCAGCGCCTTAGCGGGGGGGCGAGATACGCAGTATTTT.

This clone was picked up a small number of times. The chain uses TRBV18 and TRBJ1-1, with D hard to call. CDR3 size: 13 residues. Germline lookup yields CDR1 KGHSH and CDR2 LQKENI. V was cut by 3 bases and J by 5 bases, with 10 bases left in between. The CDR3 protein is CASSPEGRTEAFF. CDR3 nucleotide sequence: TGTGCCAGCTCACCTGAAGGCAGGACTGAAGCTTTCTTT. Combining the CDR3 with reference TRBV18 and TRBJ1-1 gives the whole variable domain NAGVMQNPRHLVRRRGQEARLRCSPMKGHSHVYWYRQLPEEGLKFMVYLQKENIIDESGMPKERFSAEFPKEGPSILRIQQVVRGDSAAYFCASSPEGRTEAFFGQGTRLTVV.

The chain employs TRBV7-9 and TRBJ1-3; tentatively, D is TRBD1 (5 bases). Germline V gene sequence: CDR1 SEHNR, CDR2 FQNEAQ (reference sequence). Trimming shortened V by 2 bases and J by 0 bases, and 8 bases separated the two germline ends. The CDR3 is made up of 15 amino acids. CDR3 loop: CASSLSRASGNTIYF. The CDR3 nucleotides are TGTGCCAGCAGCTTAAGCAGGGCCTCTGGAAACACCATATATTTT.

The V call is TRBV13, the J call TRBJ2-3; the match to TRBD2 covers 10 bases. The CDR3 runs to 15 residues. CDR1 is PRHDT and CDR2 is FYEKMQ in the germline V gene (reference sequence). J was trimmed by 8 bases and V by 4 bases; bases with no gene match: 9. Here the CDR3 DNA reads TGTGCCAGCAGCTATTCCGGGACTAGCGACCCTACGCAGTATTTT. Amino acids: CASSYSGTSDPTQYF.

The rearrangement uses TRBV7-3 and TRBJ1-2; TRBD1 might be the D (5 bases). The length of the CDR3 is 13 residues. Trimming removed 6 bases at V and 6 bases at J, with 14 bases between. CDR1 SGHTA and CDR2 FQGTGA come from the germline V gene. CDR3 nucleotides: TGTGCCAGCAGTAAAACAGGAATGGATGGCTACACCTTC. Amino acids: CASSKTGMDGYTF. The full variable domain, in which reference TRBV7-3 and TRBJ1-2 provide the parts outside the CDR3, is GAGVSQTPSNKVTEKGKYVELRCDPISGHTALYWYRQSLGQGPEFLIYFQGTGAADDSGLPNDRFFAVRPEGSVSTLKIQRTERGDSAVYLCASSKTGMDGYTFGSGTRLTVV.

V and J are TRBV6-5 and TRBJ2-1; D is perhaps TRBD1 (6 bases). Germline CDR1 reads MNHEY; CDR2 reads SVGAGI. CDR3 size: 15 residues. V lost 6 bases, J lost 1 base, and 13 bases lay in between. The CDR3 loop reads CASRLTGSSYNEQFF. CDR3 sequence (DNA): TGTGCCAGCAGACTAACAGGGTCGTCCTACAATGAGCAGTTCTTC.

This clone occurred once. The rearrangement joins TRBV5-1 to TRBJ1-1; the match to TRBD1 covers 7 bases. The V segment lost 5 bases and the J segment 0 bases; nucleotides outside the gene matches: 7. Germline V CDR1 and CDR2: SGHRS, YFSETQ. CDR3 size: 15 residues. CDR3 nucleotide sequence: TGCGCCAGCAGTGTAACGGACAGGCTGAACACTGAAGCTTTCTTT. Amino acid sequence: CASSVTDRLNTEAFF.

V usage is TRBV19 and J usage is TRBJ2-1, with D uncertain. The germline V gene encodes CDR1 LNHDA and CDR2 SQIVND (reference sequence). The V gene lost 5 bases and the J gene lost 4 bases, with 15 bases spanning the gap. This CDR3 contains 15 residues. CDR3 sequence: CASSVGFSPYNEQFF. The CDR3, as DNA: TGTGCCAGTAGTGTAGGATTTAGTCCGTACAATGAGCAGTTCTTC.

This clone was seen once. CDR3 protein: CASSANSGGARNEQFF. CDR3 DNA sequence: TGTGCCAGCAGTGCGAATAGCGGGGGGGCCCGCAATGAGCAGTTCTTC. The chain employs TRBV6-2 or TRBV6-3 and TRBJ2-1; TRBD2 matches 11 bases. The CDR3 consists of 16 residues. Germline assignment: CDR1 MNHEY and CDR2 SVGEGT. The ends lost 5 bases at V and 6 bases at J; junction bases unmatched: 9.

In this sample, this clone turned up a few times. The chain is built from TRBV18 and TRBJ1-5; unclear D gene. Germline V gives CDR1 KGHSH, CDR2 LQKENI. Deletions cut 2 bases from V and 3 bases from J, with 14 bases between. This CDR3 spans 16 amino acids. CDR3 protein: CASSPIGQQPNQPQHF. The CDR3 region has the DNA TGTGCCAGCTCACCAATAGGCCAACAGCCCAATCAGCCCCAGCATTTT.

The CDR3 protein is CASSPHLGVNTEAFF. Written as DNA, the CDR3 is TGTGCCAGCAGCCCACATCTCGGGGTGAACACTGAAGCTTTCTTT. The chain has TRBV7-9 and TRBJ1-1; no reliable D call. Germline V gene data show CDR1 as SEHNR and CDR2 as FQNEAQ (reference sequence). Trimming removed 5 bases from V and 0 bases from J, with 13 bases in between. The CDR3 sequence is 15 residues long.

J is TRBJ2-1 and V is TRBV6-1; 8 bases agree with TRBD1. Trimming cost V 3 bases and J 8 bases; bases outside gene matches: 3. Per germline, CDR1 MNHNS and CDR2 SASEGT. The CDR3 runs 13 residues. The CDR3 reads CASSELQGDEQFF. The CDR3 nucleotides are TGTGCCAGCAGTGAGTTACAGGGGGATGAGCAGTTCTTC.

This rearrangement joins TRBV18 to TRBJ1-6; the match to TRBD1 covers 7 bases. CDR1 and CDR2 from the germline V gene are KGHSH and LQKENI. The trim removed 8 bases at V and 6 bases at J, leaving 4 bases unmatched. The CDR3 runs to 13 residues. Here the CDR3 DNA reads TGTGCCAGCACGGGACAGACTAATTCACCCCTCCACTTT. Its protein is CASTGQTNSPLHF.

This clone has only one observation. The gene calls are TRBV2 and TRBJ2-7; 7 nucleotides agree with TRBD1. The CDR3 has 13 residues. Germline CDR1 and CDR2: SNHLY and FYNNEI. V shed 4 bases, J shed 6 bases, and the junction held 6 bases outside the gene matches. CDR3 in amino acids: CASSASTGREQYF. For the CDR3, the DNA is TGTGCCAGCAGTGCCTCGACAGGGCGCGAGCAGTACTTC.

The chain joins TRBV24-1 to TRBJ1-5; 8 bases match TRBD1. CDR3 length equals 15 residues. Trimming removed 3 bases from V and 7 bases from J; junction bases left unmatched: 7. Germline V gene data show CDR1 as KGHDR and CDR2 as SFDVKD. The chain's CDR3 is CATSDPGTGIQPQHF. CDR3 in DNA: TGTGCCACCAGTGATCCCGGGACAGGAATACAGCCCCAGCATTTT.

The chain combines TRBV2 with TRBJ2-7; 8 nucleotides line up with TRBD1. CDR1 SNHLY and CDR2 FYNNEI come from the germline V gene. The CDR3 spans 15 residues. After removal of 6 bases from V and 1 base from J, the junction contained 8 bases not matched to a gene. The CDR3 reads CASSQQGQVSYEQYF. The CDR3 coding sequence is TGTGCCAGCAGCCAACAGGGACAGGTATCCTACGAGCAGTACTTC.